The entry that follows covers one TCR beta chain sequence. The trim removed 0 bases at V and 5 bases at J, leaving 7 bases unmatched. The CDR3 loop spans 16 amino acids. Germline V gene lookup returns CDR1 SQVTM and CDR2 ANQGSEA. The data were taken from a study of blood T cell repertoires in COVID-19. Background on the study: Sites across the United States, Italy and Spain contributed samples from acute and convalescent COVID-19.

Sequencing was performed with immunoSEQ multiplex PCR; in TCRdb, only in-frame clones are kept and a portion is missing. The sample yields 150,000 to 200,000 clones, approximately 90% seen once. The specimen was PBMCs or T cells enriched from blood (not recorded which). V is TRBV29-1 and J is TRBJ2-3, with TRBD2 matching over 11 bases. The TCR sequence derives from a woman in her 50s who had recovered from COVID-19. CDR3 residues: CSVEDPSGGFLDTQYF. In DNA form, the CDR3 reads TGCAGCGTTGAAGATCCTAGCGGGGGGTTTTTAGATACGCAGTATTTT.